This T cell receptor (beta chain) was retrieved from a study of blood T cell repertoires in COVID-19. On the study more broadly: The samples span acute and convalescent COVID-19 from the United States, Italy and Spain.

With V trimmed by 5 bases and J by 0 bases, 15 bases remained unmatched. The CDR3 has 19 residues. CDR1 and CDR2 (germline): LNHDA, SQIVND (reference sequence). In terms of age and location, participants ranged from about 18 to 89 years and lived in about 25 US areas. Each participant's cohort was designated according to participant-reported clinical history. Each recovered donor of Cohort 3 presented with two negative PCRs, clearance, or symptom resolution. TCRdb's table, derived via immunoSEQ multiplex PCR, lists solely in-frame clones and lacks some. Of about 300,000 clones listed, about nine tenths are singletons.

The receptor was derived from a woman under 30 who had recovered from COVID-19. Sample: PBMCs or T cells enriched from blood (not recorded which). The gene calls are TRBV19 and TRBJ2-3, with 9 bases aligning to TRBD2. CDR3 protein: CASSGGRAIVPGSTDTQYF. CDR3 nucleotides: TGTGCCAGTAGTGGCGGGAGGGCCATAGTCCCCGGTAGCACAGATACGCAGTATTTT.